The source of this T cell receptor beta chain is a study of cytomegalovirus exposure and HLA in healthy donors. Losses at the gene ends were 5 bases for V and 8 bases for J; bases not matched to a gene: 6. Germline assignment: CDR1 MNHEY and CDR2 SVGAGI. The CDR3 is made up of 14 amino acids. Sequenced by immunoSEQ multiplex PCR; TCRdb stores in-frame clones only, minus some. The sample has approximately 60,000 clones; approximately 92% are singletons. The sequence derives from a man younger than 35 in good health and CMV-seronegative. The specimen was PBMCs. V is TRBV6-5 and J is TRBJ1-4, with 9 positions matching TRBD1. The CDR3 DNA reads TGTGCCAGCAGTCGACAGGGGGGAATGGAAAAACTGTTTTTT. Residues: CASSRQGGMEKLFF.